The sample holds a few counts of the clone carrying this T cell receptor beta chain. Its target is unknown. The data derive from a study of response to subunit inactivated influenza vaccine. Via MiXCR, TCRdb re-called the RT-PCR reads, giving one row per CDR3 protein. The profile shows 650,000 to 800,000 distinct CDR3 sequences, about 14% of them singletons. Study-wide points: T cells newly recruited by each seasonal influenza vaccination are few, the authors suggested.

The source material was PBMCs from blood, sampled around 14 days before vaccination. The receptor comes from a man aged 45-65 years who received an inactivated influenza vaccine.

The CDR3 reads CASSVSPKQNYEQYF. The CDR3 nucleotides read TGTGCCAGCAGTGTAAGTCCTAAGCAGAATTACGAGCAGTACTTC. This sequence joins TRBV6-1 and TRBJ2-7; the D is unclear. V was cut by 4 bases and J by 4 bases, with 17 bases left in between. The CDR3 is 15 amino acids. Per the germline V gene, CDR1 is MNHNS and CDR2 is SASEGT.